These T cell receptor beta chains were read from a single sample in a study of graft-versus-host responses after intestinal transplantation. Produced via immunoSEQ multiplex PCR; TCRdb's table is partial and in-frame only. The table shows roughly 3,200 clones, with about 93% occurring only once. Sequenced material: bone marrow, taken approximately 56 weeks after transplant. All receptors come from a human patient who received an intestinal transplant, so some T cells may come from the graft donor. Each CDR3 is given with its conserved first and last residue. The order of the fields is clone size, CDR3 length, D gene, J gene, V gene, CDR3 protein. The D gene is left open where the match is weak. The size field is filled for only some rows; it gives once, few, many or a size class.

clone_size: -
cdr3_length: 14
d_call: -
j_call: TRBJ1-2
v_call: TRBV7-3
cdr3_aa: CASRPDRRTGGYTF

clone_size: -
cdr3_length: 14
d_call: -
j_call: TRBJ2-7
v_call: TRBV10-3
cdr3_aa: CAIRDSPNSYEQYF

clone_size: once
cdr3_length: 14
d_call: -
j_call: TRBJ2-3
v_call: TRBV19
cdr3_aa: CASSISASTDTQYF

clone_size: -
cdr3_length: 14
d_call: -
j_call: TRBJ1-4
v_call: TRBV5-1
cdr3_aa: CASSLGQYPEKLFF

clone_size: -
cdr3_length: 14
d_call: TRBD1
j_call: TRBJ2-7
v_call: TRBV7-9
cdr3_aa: CASGFTGQGLNVRF

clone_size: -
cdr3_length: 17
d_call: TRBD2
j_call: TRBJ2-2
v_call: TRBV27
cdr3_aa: CASRRLAGATNTGELFF

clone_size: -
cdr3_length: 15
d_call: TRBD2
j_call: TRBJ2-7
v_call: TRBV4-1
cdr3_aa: CASSQSASGPGEQYF

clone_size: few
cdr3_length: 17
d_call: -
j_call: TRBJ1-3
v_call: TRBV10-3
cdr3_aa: CAISESAGSYSGNTIYF

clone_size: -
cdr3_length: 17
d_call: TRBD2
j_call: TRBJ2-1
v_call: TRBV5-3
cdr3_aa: CARSLASSGSSYNEQFF

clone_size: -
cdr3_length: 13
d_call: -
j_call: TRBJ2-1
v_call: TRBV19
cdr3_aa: CASSIVSHNEQFF

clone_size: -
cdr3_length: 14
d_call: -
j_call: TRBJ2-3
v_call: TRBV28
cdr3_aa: CASSLQEYTDTQYF

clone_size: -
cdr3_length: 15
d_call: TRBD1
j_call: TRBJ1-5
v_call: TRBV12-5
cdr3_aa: CASGFIGQGHQPQHF

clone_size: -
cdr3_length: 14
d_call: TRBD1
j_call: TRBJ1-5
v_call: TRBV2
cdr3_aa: CASLGTDSNQPQHF

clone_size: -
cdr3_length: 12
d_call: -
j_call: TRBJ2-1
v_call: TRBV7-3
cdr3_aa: CASSLQGNEQFF

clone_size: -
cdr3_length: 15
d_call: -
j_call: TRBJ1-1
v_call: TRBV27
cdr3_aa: CASSLSSGLNTEAFF

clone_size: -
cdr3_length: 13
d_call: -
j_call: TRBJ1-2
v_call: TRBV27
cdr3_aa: CASSFNVYGGYTF

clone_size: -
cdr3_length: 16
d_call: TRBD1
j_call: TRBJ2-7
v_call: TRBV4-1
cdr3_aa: CASSQDRFDRDYEQYF

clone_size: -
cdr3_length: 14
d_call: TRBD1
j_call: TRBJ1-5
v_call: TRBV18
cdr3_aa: CASSPRTGNQPQHF

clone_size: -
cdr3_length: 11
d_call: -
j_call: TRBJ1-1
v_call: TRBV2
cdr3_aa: CASSRDTEAFF

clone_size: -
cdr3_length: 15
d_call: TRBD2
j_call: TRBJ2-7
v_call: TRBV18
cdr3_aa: CASSPGEGLSYEQYF

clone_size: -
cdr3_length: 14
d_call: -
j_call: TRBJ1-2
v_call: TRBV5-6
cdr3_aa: CASSLGQPLSGYTF

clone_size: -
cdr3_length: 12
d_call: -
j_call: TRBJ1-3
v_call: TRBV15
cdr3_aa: CATSRDGNTIYF

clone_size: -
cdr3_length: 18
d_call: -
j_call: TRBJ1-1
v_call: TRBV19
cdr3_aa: CASSIVPLTESMNTEAFF

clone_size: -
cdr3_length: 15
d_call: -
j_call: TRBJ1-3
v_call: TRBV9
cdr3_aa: CASSVDGVPGNTIYF

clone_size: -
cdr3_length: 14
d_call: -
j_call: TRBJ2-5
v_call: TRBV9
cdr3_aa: CASSRNSIRETQYF

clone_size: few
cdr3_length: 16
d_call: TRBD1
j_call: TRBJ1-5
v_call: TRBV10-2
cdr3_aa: CASGGGGGRGNQPQHF